The 30 T cell receptor beta chains listed next were all sequenced from one sample in a study of cytomegalovirus exposure and HLA in healthy donors. It was with 60 Vbeta and 13 Jbeta primers that the PCR ran. Using immunoSEQ multiplex PCR, the repertoire was profiled, and TCRdb retains in-frame clones only, with some absent. Of about 160,000 clones listed, 80% to 90% were seen once; the top ten hold 13%. Sequencing was performed on PBMCs. The receptors were sampled from a woman aged 45 to 65 in good health and CMV-seronegative.

The chain links TRBV16 to TRBJ1-1; TRBD1 is a possible D gene (5 bases). Germline values: CDR1 KGHSY, CDR2 FQNENV. The germline V and J ends were trimmed by 3 bases and 3 bases, with 5 bases remaining between them. This CDR3 comprises 12 residues. The CDR3 DNA reads TGTGCCAGCAGCCAGACAGACACTGAAGCTTTCTTT. Translation gives CASSQTDTEAFF.

Concerning this clone: In the same sample, other DNA sequences code for this CDR3. The chain carries TRBV19 and TRBJ1-4; a possible D gene is TRBD1 (6 bases). There are 15 residues in the CDR3. Trimming took off 6 bases at V and 11 bases at J, with 22 bases between the two ends. Germline V CDR1 and CDR2: LNHDA, SQIVND (reference sequence). CDR3 sequence: CASRGRGGPRNKLFF. As DNA, the CDR3 is TGTGCCAGTAGGGGGCGCGGGGGGCCCCGGAATAAACTGTTTTTT.

V is TRBV5-6 and J is TRBJ1-5; 8 bases are shared with TRBD1. The length of the CDR3 is 14 residues. The germline V gene encodes CDR1 SGHDT and CDR2 YYEEEE. The V gene end was trimmed by 3 bases and the J gene end by 6 bases; junction bases not matched to a gene: 5. In DNA, the CDR3 is TGTGCCAGCAGCTCGGACAGGGTAGGTCAGCCCCAGCATTTT. Its protein product is CASSSDRVGQPQHF.

The chain is built from TRBV7-2 and TRBJ1-3, with D perhaps TRBD1 (5 bases). Germline CDR1 SGHTA, CDR2 FQGNSA. V was pared by 4 bases and J by 0 bases, with 10 bases between. The CDR3 consists of 15 residues. The CDR3 region is CASSSGGGSGNTIYF. CDR3 coding DNA: TGTGCCAGCAGCTCCGGGGGGGGCTCTGGAAACACCATATATTTT.

V usage is TRBV9 and J usage is TRBJ2-5, with 9 positions matching TRBD1. CDR3 length: 14 residues. Germline values: CDR1 SGDLS, CDR2 YYNGEE. J was trimmed by 4 bases and V by 4 bases; bases with no gene match: 5. CDR3 region: CASSPTGGVETQYF. CDR3 sequence (DNA): TGTGCCAGCAGCCCTACAGGGGGCGTAGAGACCCAGTACTTC.

The sample holds a few counts of this clone. The V gene is TRBV7-2, the J gene TRBJ2-7; 13 bases fit TRBD2. Germline values: CDR1 SGHTA, CDR2 FQGNSA. The CDR3 sequence is 14 residues long. Germline trimming cut 5 bases from V and 5 bases from J; bases unmatched to any gene: 3. CDR3 amino acids: CASSPGTSGDEQYF. The CDR3 DNA reads TGTGCCAGCAGCCCCGGGACTAGCGGGGACGAGCAGTACTTC.

V usage is TRBV28 and J usage is TRBJ2-2; 7 nucleotides line up with TRBD1. This CDR3 is 14 amino acids long. Germline values: CDR1 MDHEN, CDR2 SYDVKM. V lost 8 bases, J lost 7 bases, and 10 bases stayed unmatched. Written as DNA, the CDR3 is TGTGCCAGCTGCCAGGGTAGGGGGCGCGGGGAGCTGTTTTTT. Its translation: CASCQGRGRGELFF. Full variable domain (rest looked up from reference TRBV28 and TRBJ2-2): DVKVTQSSRYLVKRTGEKVFLECVQDMDHENMFWYRQDPGLGLRLIYFSYDVKMKEKGDIPEGYSVSREKKERFSLILESASTNQTSMYLCASCQGRGRGELFFGEGSRLTVL.

V gene TRBV5-1 combines with J gene TRBJ2-1; TRBD2 aligns across 7 bases. This CDR3 comprises 16 residues. Looked up from germline, CDR1 is SGHRS and CDR2 is YFSETQ. The junction had 4 bases not matched to a gene; V was cut back by 0 bases and J by 1 base. The CDR3 loop reads CASSLVGGTSYNEQFF. The CDR3 bases are TGCGCCAGCAGCTTGGTGGGGGGGACTTCCTACAATGAGCAGTTCTTC. The entire variable domain, with the rest obtained from reference TRBV5-1 and TRBJ2-1, is as follows: KAGVTQTPRYLIKTRGQQVTLSCSPISGHRSVSWYQQTPGQGLQFLFEYFSETQRNKGNFPGRFSGRQFSNSRSEMNVSTLELGDSALYLCASSLVGGTSYNEQFFGPGTRLTVL.

The gene calls are TRBV9 and TRBJ1-1, with no clear D. There are 13 residues in the CDR3. Between the trimmed V and J ends, which lost 5 bases and 1 base, there was a span of 9 bases. Germline assignment: CDR1 SGDLS and CDR2 YYNGEE. CDR3 DNA: TGTGCCAGCAGTGTCACAGAGAACACTGAAGCTTTCTTT. Amino acid sequence: CASSVTENTEAFF.

The chain couples TRBV13 to TRBJ2-5; 8 positions match TRBD2. CDR1 and CDR2 from the germline V gene are PRHDT and FYEKMQ (reference sequence). The CDR3 is 19 amino acids. After removal of 3 bases from V and 2 bases from J, the junction contained 17 bases not matched to a gene. The CDR3 sequence: CASSFLNGGRGVDQETQYF. The CDR3 DNA follows: TGTGCCAGCAGCTTTTTAAACGGGGGGCGGGGGGTTGATCAAGAGACCCAGTACTTC. The full variable domain, completed using reference TRBV13 and TRBJ2-5, is AAGVIQSPRHLIKEKRETATLKCYPIPRHDTVYWYQQGPGQDPQFLISFYEKMQSDKGSIPDRFSAQQFSDYHSELNMSSLELGDSALYFCASSFLNGGRGVDQETQYFGPGTRLLVL.

The V call is TRBV28, the J call TRBJ1-5; no clear D. V shed 3 bases and J shed 1 base, with 13 bases lying between them. Looked up from germline, CDR1 is MDHEN and CDR2 is SYDVKM. CDR3 size: 16 residues. The DNA of the CDR3 is TGTGCCAGCAGTTTCGGGCGGGCCGGGAGCAATCAGCCCCAGCATTTT. It is translated as CASSFGRAGSNQPQHF.

The V call is TRBV18, the J call TRBJ1-5; D may be TRBD1 (5 bases). The CDR3 extends over 15 amino acids. The germline V gene encodes CDR1 KGHSH and CDR2 LQKENI. The V end was cut by 5 bases, the J end by 0 bases, with 11 bases between. The CDR3 spells CASSGGAHSNQPQHF. The CDR3 DNA reads TGTGCCAGCTCAGGCGGGGCCCATAGCAATCAGCCCCAGCATTTT. Variable domain in full (rest from reference TRBV18 and TRBJ1-5): NAGVMQNPRHLVRRRGQEARLRCSPMKGHSHVYWYRQLPEEGLKFMVYLQKENIIDESGMPKERFSAEFPKEGPSILRIQQVVRGDSAAYFCASSGGAHSNQPQHFGDGTRLSIL.

The V and J genes are TRBV4-2 and TRBJ1-1; 7 bases align to TRBD1. The V gene end was trimmed by 3 bases and the J gene end by 1 base; junction bases not matched to a gene: 8. The CDR3 runs to 16 residues. In germline, CDR1 is LGHNA, CDR2 YNFKEQ. The CDR3 here is CASSHILTGTNTEAFF. The CDR3 coding sequence is TGTGCCAGCAGCCATATATTGACAGGGACGAACACTGAAGCTTTCTTT.

The chain couples TRBV7-9 to TRBJ2-7; possible D gene TRBD2, 7 bases. Germline V CDR1 and CDR2: SEHNR, FQNEAQ (reference sequence). The CDR3 has 14 amino acids. Trimming left V 8 bases short and J 6 bases short, with 20 bases between. CDR3 sequence reads: CASLRAGAGFEQYF. The CDR3 DNA follows: TGTGCCAGCCTGAGGGCGGGGGCCGGGTTCGAGCAGTACTTC.

This rearrangement joins TRBV28 to TRBJ1-5; D is ambiguous. The CDR3 spans 16 residues. V lost 4 bases to trimming and J lost 2 bases, with 15 bases between them. Germline CDR1 reads MDHEN; CDR2 reads SYDVKM. CDR3 amino acids: CASSSGITKGNQPQHF. The DNA for the CDR3 is TGTGCCAGCAGTTCCGGGATAACAAAGGGCAATCAGCCCCAGCATTTT.

V usage is TRBV28 and J usage is TRBJ2-6, with 7 bases matching TRBD1. The J segment lost 0 bases and the V segment lost 6 bases, leaving 8 bases of the junction unmatched. Germline loops: CDR1 MDHEN, CDR2 SYDVKM. This CDR3 contains 17 residues. For the CDR3, the DNA is TGTGCCAGCAGACTGACAGGGCTCCTCTCTGGGGCCAACGTCCTGACTTTC. Translating gives CASRLTGLLSGANVLTF.

This clone showed up just a few times. V gene TRBV6-1 combines with J gene TRBJ2-7; 10 nucleotides line up with TRBD1. The CDR3 runs to 15 residues. The V segment lost 7 bases and the J segment 4 bases; nucleotides outside the gene matches: 10. CDR1 and CDR2 (germline): MNHNS, SASEGT. CDR3 sequence reads: CASKEAWDRGYEQYF. The CDR3 DNA sequence: TGTGCCAGCAAGGAAGCATGGGACAGGGGTTACGAGCAGTACTTC.

The gene calls are TRBV4-1 and TRBJ2-7; no clear D gene. The V gene lost 0 bases and the J gene lost 0 bases, with 15 bases spanning the gap. The CDR3 loop spans 17 amino acids. In germline, CDR1 is MGHRA, CDR2 YSYEKL. The CDR3 spells CASSQESAGVLSYEQYF. The CDR3 bases are TGCGCCAGCAGCCAAGAGTCCGCTGGAGTCCTCTCCTACGAGCAGTACTTC.

This clone came up once. The J gene is TRBJ2-7, the V gene TRBV11-3; TRBD2 matches at 13 bases. Trimming removed 5 bases from V and 3 bases from J; junction bases left unmatched: 4. Germline CDR1 is SGHNT and CDR2 is YENEEA. CDR3 length: 15 residues. CDR3 loop: CASSPGLAGDYEQYF. The CDR3 DNA sequence: TGTGCCAGCAGCCCAGGACTAGCGGGAGACTACGAGCAGTACTTC.

This chain links TRBV28 with TRBJ1-2; TRBD1 is a possible D gene (5 bases). V was trimmed by 5 bases and J by 0 bases, leaving 10 bases between them. CDR3 length equals 14 residues. Germline lookup yields CDR1 MDHEN and CDR2 SYDVKM. CDR3 DNA sequence: TGTGCCAGCAGTAATGACAGAGCTAACTATGGCTACACCTTC. Its translation is CASSNDRANYGYTF.

This sequence joins TRBV27 and TRBJ2-1; 12 positions match TRBD2. The CDR3 loop spans 16 amino acids. J gave up 7 bases and V 8 bases, and 12 bases lay outside the gene matches. Germline V gene data show CDR1 as MNHEY and CDR2 as SMNVEV (reference sequence). The DNA of the CDR3 is TGTGCCAGCGGTTATGTGCGGACTAGCGGGACAAATGAGCAGTTCTTC. Encoded protein: CASGYVRTSGTNEQFF.

V usage is TRBV7-9 and J usage is TRBJ1-3; 8 nucleotides line up with TRBD1. From germline, CDR1 is SEHNR and CDR2 FQNEAQ (reference sequence). The J segment lost 4 bases and the V segment lost 5 bases, leaving 10 bases of the junction unmatched. The CDR3 is made up of 16 amino acids. CDR3 nucleotides: TGTGCCAGCAGCGCTGCAGGGGGCGCATTCGGAAACACCATATATTTT. Translating it yields CASSAAGGAFGNTIYF. The variable domain in full, with the rest retrieved from reference TRBV7-9 and TRBJ1-3, is DTGVSQNPRHKITKRGQNVTFRCDPISEHNRLYWYRQTLGQGPEFLTYFQNEAQLEKSRLLSDRFSAERPKGSFSTLEIQRTEQGDSAMYLCASSAAGGAFGNTIYFGEGSWLTVV.

This chain uses TRBV19 with TRBJ1-5; possible D gene TRBD1, 5 bases. Germline V gene data show CDR1 as LNHDA and CDR2 as SQIVND (reference sequence). The V gene lost 1 base and the J gene lost 6 bases, with 10 bases spanning the gap. This CDR3 has 14 residues. CDR3 coding DNA: TGTGCCAGTAGTATAGTAGGGGTCAGTCAGCCCCAGCATTTT. Encoded protein: CASSIVGVSQPQHF.

V usage is TRBV2 and J usage is TRBJ1-1; maybe TRBD1 (6 bases). V lost 5 bases, J lost 5 bases, and 9 bases lay in between. This CDR3 comprises 12 residues. Germline CDR1 is SNHLY and CDR2 is FYNNEI. DNA for the CDR3: TGTGCCAGCAGTCCCGACAGGACTGAAGCTTTCTTT. This gives the protein CASSPDRTEAFF.

The genes are TRBV15 and TRBJ1-1; 8 nucleotides match TRBD1. This CDR3 spans 16 amino acids. Unmatched junction bases numbered 6, after V lost 3 bases and J lost 0 bases. CDR1 LNHNV and CDR2 YYDKDF come from the germline V gene (reference sequence). The CDR3 here is CATSSTRTGMNTEAFF. The DNA of the CDR3 is TGTGCCACCAGCAGCACTCGGACAGGGATGAACACTGAAGCTTTCTTT.

This rearrangement joins TRBV6-5 to TRBJ1-1, with unresolved D. Germline-derived CDR1 and CDR2 are MNHEY and SVGAGI. There are 14 residues in the CDR3. V lost 2 bases, J lost 6 bases, and 13 bases lay in between. Here the CDR3 reads CASSYADGVSEAFF. DNA of the CDR3: TGTGCCAGCAGTTACGCTGACGGAGTCTCTGAAGCTTTCTTT.

The chain joins TRBV7-9 to TRBJ1-1; 10 bases match TRBD1. Germline CDR1 reads SEHNR; CDR2 reads FQNEAQ (reference sequence). There are 12 residues in the CDR3. Germline trimming cut 2 bases from V and 14 bases from J; bases unmatched to any gene: 5. The CDR3 is CASSLNDRGQFF. In DNA form, the CDR3 reads TGTGCCAGCAGCTTAAACGACAGGGGGCAATTCTTT.

This clone occurred a few times. V gene TRBV6-5 combines with J gene TRBJ2-1; D unclear. The CDR3 totals 12 residues. V was trimmed by 2 bases and J by 9 bases, leaving 8 bases between them. Germline V lookup: CDR1 MNHEY, CDR2 SVGAGI. The CDR3 reads CASSYASGEQFF. Here the CDR3 DNA reads TGTGCCAGCAGTTACGCCTCCGGTGAGCAGTTCTTC.

This chain links TRBV10-3 with TRBJ2-2, with D perhaps matching TRBD1 (5 bases). The V gene's germline CDR1 is ENHRY and CDR2 SYGVKD. Trimming removed 2 bases from V and 0 bases from J, with 7 bases in between. The CDR3 spans 15 residues. The CDR3 DNA reads as TGTGCCATCAGTGAGACAGGACCGAACACCGGGGAGCTGTTTTTT. The encoded protein is CAISETGPNTGELFF.

The V and J genes are TRBV27 and TRBJ2-7; D unresolved. The V gene lost 2 bases and the J gene lost 3 bases, with 8 bases spanning the gap. Looked up from germline, CDR1 is MNHEY and CDR2 is SMNVEV (reference sequence). This CDR3 region has 13 residues. CDR3 DNA sequence: TGTGCCAGCAGTTTAGTGCAGAACTACGAGCAGTACTTC. Its protein is CASSLVQNYEQYF.